This entry concerns a single TCR beta chain. The target antigen is unknown. This sample is part of a study of blood T cells in healthy people across ages. Study findings and constraints: PBMCs that were unsorted prevented a conclusive naive versus antigen-experienced comparison.

CDR3 length equals 14 residues. Primers used in a second PCR of roughly 6 to 11 cycles were a sample-barcoded 5' primer and a J-beta primer mix. Sequencing of every sample gave 2.5 million or more CDR3-containing paired-end reads. TCRdb fed the 5' RACE reads into MiXCR, producing one record per CDR3 protein. The sample yields 1.5 million to 1.8 million distinct CDR3 sequences, 35% to 45% seen once. Peripheral blood samples of roughly 10 milliliters were drawn from each donor. What was sequenced was blood. This TCR came from a woman aged 18-29 years in good health. The rearrangement joins TRBV12-3 or TRBV12-4 to TRBJ2-1; D unclear. The DNA end is a closer match to TRBJ2-7, so the J assignment may be wrong. CDR3 DNA sequence: TGTGCCAGCAGTTTGAGTCACCCAGGTGGCGAGCAGTACTTC. Encoded protein: CASSLSHPGGEQYF.